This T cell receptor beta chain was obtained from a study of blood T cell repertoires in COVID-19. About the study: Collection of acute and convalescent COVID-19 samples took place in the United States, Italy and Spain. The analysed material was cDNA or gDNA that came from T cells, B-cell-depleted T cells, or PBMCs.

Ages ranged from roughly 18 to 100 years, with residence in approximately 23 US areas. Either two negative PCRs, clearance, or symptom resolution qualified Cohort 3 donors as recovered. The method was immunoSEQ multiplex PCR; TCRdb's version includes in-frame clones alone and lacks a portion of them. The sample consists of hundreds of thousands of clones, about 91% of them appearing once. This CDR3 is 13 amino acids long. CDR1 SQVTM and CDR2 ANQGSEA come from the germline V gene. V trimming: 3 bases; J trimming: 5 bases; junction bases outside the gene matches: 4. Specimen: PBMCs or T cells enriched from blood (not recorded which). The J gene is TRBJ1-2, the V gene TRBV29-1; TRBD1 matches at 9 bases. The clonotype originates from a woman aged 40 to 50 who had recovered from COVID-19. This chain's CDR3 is CSVDRTGEYGYTF. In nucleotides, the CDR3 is TGCAGCGTTGACCGGACAGGGGAATATGGCTACACCTTC.